The T cell receptor (beta chain) under discussion was sequenced for a study of tumor-infiltrating lymphocytes in primary liver carcinoma. RNA was extracted from whole blood without cell sorting, alongside germline DNA. Chronic HBV infection, untreated so far, was present in the patients. Germline V gene sequence: CDR1 MDHEN, CDR2 SYDVKM. There are 14 residues in the CDR3. The germline V and J ends were trimmed by 5 bases and 4 bases, with 14 bases remaining between them. This clonotype occurred once. TCR beta cDNA was reverse-transcribed from 400 to 500 ng of total RNA. The reaction used a constant-region primer and ProtoScript II reverse transcriptase. Modified slightly, ARM-PCR produced TCR beta libraries over three nested multiplex PCR rounds. The study ran its first two PCR rounds for 9 to 10 cycles each, using TRBV1-TRBV30 forward primers and a C-beta reverse primer. TCRdb processed the multiplex PCR reads anew with MiXCR; each CDR3 protein has one entry. The sample consists of 330,000 or so distinct CDR3 sequences, about two thirds of them appearing once.

This sequence was found in a middle-aged man with primary liver carcinoma and hepatitis B virus infection. The sample was peripheral blood. The chain carries TRBV28 and TRBJ1-2, with a weak D call TRBD1 (6 bases). The CDR3 loop is CASSRPDSPYGYTF. The CDR3, as DNA: TGTGCCAGCAGTCGCCCGGACAGCCCCTATGGCTACACCTTC.